What follows describes a single TCR beta chain. This sample is drawn from a study of blood T cells in healthy people across ages. Study overall: For every two T cells, template switching captured about one barcoded beta molecule.

A second PCR, run for about 6 to 11 cycles, used a sample-barcoded 5' primer plus a J-beta primer mix. TCRdb passed the 5' RACE reads through MiXCR, listing each CDR3 protein once. The table shows roughly 800,000 distinct CDR3 sequences, with nearly 60% occurring only once. Germline-derived CDR1 and CDR2 are SEHNR and FQNEAQ (reference sequence). This CDR3 has 15 residues. This clonotype was obtained from a man aged 25-45 years in good health. The gene calls are TRBV7-9 and TRBJ2-4; 9 bases match TRBD2. With the DNA end fitting TRBJ2-7 better, the J assignment may be wrong. The source material was blood. The chain's CDR3 is CASSFAAAGGDEQYF. CDR3 in DNA: TGTGCCAGCAGCTTCGCGGCAGCGGGAGGCGACGAGCAGTACTTC.